The 31 T cell receptor beta chains below were found in one sample sequenced in a study of vaccination effects on CD4 cells after COVID-19. These receptors' antigens are unknown. Before sequencing, viral peptide pools were used by the ViraFEST assay to expand antigen-specific CD4+ T cells. Subsequent to ten to eleven days of culture, CD4+ T cells were isolated. Sequenced by immunoSEQ multiplex PCR; TCRdb stores in-frame clones only, minus some. Here the sample spans around 30,000 clones, roughly 62% being singletons. The source was CD4+ T cells from PBMCs cultured with HCoV-229E spike peptides, collected before COVID-19 vaccination. Every receptor here comes from a human donor who received a COVID-19 vaccine.

This chain joins TRBV5-1 and TRBJ2-3; 9 bases agree with TRBD1. CDR1 is SGHRS and CDR2 is YFSETQ in the germline V gene. Losses at the gene ends were 3 bases for V and 4 bases for J; bases not matched to a gene: 6. The CDR3 contains 15 residues. The CDR3 bases are TGCGCCAGCAGCTCAACAGGGGGCGGCCCAGATACGCAGTATTTT. It codes for CASSSTGGGPDTQYF.

The gene calls are TRBV25-1 and TRBJ1-2; TRBD1 is a possible D gene (6 bases). Germline CDR1 MGHDK, CDR2 SYGVNS. Trimming took off 5 bases at V and 2 bases at J, with 15 bases between the two ends. The CDR3 is 15 residues long. CDR3 protein: CASSRTGTPNYGYTF. DNA of the CDR3: TGTGCCAGCAGTAGAACCGGGACACCAAACTATGGCTACACCTTC.

This clone was picked up a small number of times. This sequence joins TRBV6-6 and TRBJ1-2, with a weak D call TRBD1 (6 bases). V shed 5 bases and J shed 2 bases, with 9 bases lying between them. Per germline, CDR1 MNHNY and CDR2 SVGAGI (reference sequence). There are 13 residues in the CDR3. CDR3 loop: CASSSDRNYGYTF. CDR3 coding DNA: TGTGCCAGCAGTAGCGACAGGAACTATGGCTACACCTTC.

The J gene is TRBJ2-3, the V gene TRBV2, with D maybe TRBD2 (6 bases). V was trimmed by 8 bases and J by 6 bases, leaving 15 bases between them. The CDR3 contains 13 residues. CDR1 and CDR2 (germline): SNHLY, FYNNEI. CDR3 coding DNA: TGTGCCAGCTCTGGGGCGGCGGGGGATACGCAGTATTTT. It translates to CASSGAAGDTQYF. The whole variable domain, remainder taken from reference TRBV2 and TRBJ2-3, is EPEVTQTPSHQVTQMGQEVILRCVPISNHLYFYWYRQILGQKVEFLVSFYNNEISEKSEIFDDQFSVERPDGSNFTLKIRSTKLEDSAMYFCASSGAAGDTQYFGPGTRLTVL.

The chain joins TRBV28 to TRBJ1-2, with a weak D call TRBD1 (6 bases). The CDR3 has 14 amino acids. The germline V gene has CDR1 MDHEN and CDR2 SYDVKM. V was clipped by 5 bases and J by 3 bases, with 13 bases between them. CDR3 DNA: TGTGCCAGCAGTACCCGACAGGAGTACTATGGCTACACCTTC. It specifies CASSTRQEYYGYTF.

The rearrangement joins TRBV7-2 to TRBJ2-5; TRBD2 matches at 7 bases. The CDR3 spans 14 residues. Germline V gives CDR1 SGHTA, CDR2 FQGNSA. The J segment lost 5 bases and the V segment lost 5 bases, leaving 8 bases of the junction unmatched. The CDR3 loop is CASSEILARETQYF. DNA for the CDR3: TGTGCCAGCAGCGAGATACTAGCGCGGGAGACCCAGTACTTC.

The chain has TRBV19 and TRBJ2-7, with 7 nucleotides matching TRBD1. There are 15 residues in the CDR3. V lost 5 bases to trimming and J lost 3 bases; unmatched junction nucleotides: 10. CDR1 LNHDA and CDR2 SQIVND come from the germline V gene (reference sequence). CDR3 sequence: CASSPMTGNYYEQYF. The CDR3 bases are TGTGCCAGTAGTCCCATGACAGGGAACTACTACGAGCAGTACTTC.

Only a few counts were recorded for this clone. This rearrangement joins TRBV29-1 to TRBJ1-3, with a weak D call TRBD1 (6 bases). Germline V gives CDR1 SQVTM, CDR2 ANQGSEA. The CDR3 covers 13 residues. Trimming shortened V by 5 bases and J by 3 bases, and 11 bases separated the two germline ends. This CDR3 reads CSVQGYSGNTIYF. CDR3 nucleotide sequence: TGCAGCGTTCAGGGGTACAGTGGAAACACCATATATTTT.

This clone has just a few counts. The chain recombines TRBV27 with TRBJ2-7, with TRBD2 matching over 7 bases. Unmatched junction bases numbered 9, after V lost 4 bases and J lost 0 bases. Germline CDR1 and CDR2: MNHEY and SMNVEV (reference sequence). The CDR3 runs 16 residues. CDR3 sequence (DNA): TGTGCCAGCAGTTCCCTGGGAGTAGCGGGCTCCTACGAGCAGTACTTC. This codes for CASSSLGVAGSYEQYF.

The rearrangement joins TRBV29-1 to TRBJ2-1; 11 nucleotides agree with TRBD2. Trimming cost V 1 base and J 5 bases; bases outside gene matches: 4. Germline V lookup: CDR1 SQVTM, CDR2 ANQGSEA. CDR3 length equals 15 residues. The CDR3 coding sequence is TGCAGCGTTGAAGCCGGGACTAGCGGAAACAATGAGCAGTTCTTC. It is translated as CSVEAGTSGNNEQFF.

J is TRBJ2-5 and V is TRBV21-1; the table calls TRBD2, which could not be checked here. TRBV21-1 is noted as a pseudogene. The CDR3 spans 17 residues. CDR3 in DNA: TGTGCCAGCAGCAAAGGAGCGCGGGGTTTATCGGACGAGACCCAGTACTTC. Its translation is CASSKGARGLSDETQYF.

The rearrangement links TRBV2 to TRBJ2-1; D possibly corresponds to TRBD1 (6 bases). CDR1 is SNHLY and CDR2 is FYNNEI in the germline V gene. The CDR3 length is 13 residues. Trimming left V 8 bases short and J 4 bases short, with 12 bases between. The CDR3 DNA is TGTGCCAGCGCACAGGGACCTTACAATGAGCAGTTCTTC. Translating gives CASAQGPYNEQFF.

The chain is built from TRBV6-2 or TRBV6-3 and TRBJ1-5; D is uncertain. With 2 bases removed from V and 6 bases from J, the gap between germline ends came to 5 bases. The CDR3 sequence is 12 residues long. Germline CDR1 reads MNHEY; CDR2 reads SVGEGT. In DNA form, the CDR3 reads TGTGCCAGCAGTTACAGGCTTCAGCCCCAGCATTTT. It encodes CASSYRLQPQHF.

CDR3: CASSHRSGRAVETQYF. Here the CDR3 DNA reads TGTGCCAGCAGCCACCGGTCCGGGAGGGCCGTAGAGACCCAGTACTTC. This chain uses TRBV3-1 (or the pseudogene TRBV3-2) with TRBJ2-5, with 8 positions matching TRBD2. The CDR3 contains 16 residues. CDR1 is LGHDT and CDR2 is YNNKEL in the germline V gene (reference sequence). After removal of 3 bases from V and 4 bases from J, the junction contained 10 bases not matched to a gene.

Of note for this clone: The conserved closing phenylalanine or tryptophan is absent in this CDR3, likely reflecting a read error. No DNA is shown, since the ends of the CDR3 on it are uncertain; the CDR3 is the one TCRdb lists. V usage is TRBV18 and J usage is TRBJ1-1. The CDR3 is 13 residues long, counting both termini. Germline V gene lookup returns CDR1 KGHSH and CDR2 LQKENI. CDR3 amino acids: CASSPSSAIPSAY.

This clone has just one count. This sequence joins TRBV29-1 and TRBJ2-5; D might be TRBD1 (6 bases). This CDR3 region has 13 residues. V was clipped by 7 bases and J by 2 bases, with 14 bases between them. Germline V gene data show CDR1 as SQVTM and CDR2 as ANQGSEA. The DNA of the CDR3 is TGCAGCGCATCACAGGGTGGGCAAGAGACCCAGTACTTC. Encoded protein: CSASQGGQETQYF.

This CDR3 reads CASSQASGRTGELFF. The CDR3 DNA reads TGTGCCAGCAGCCAAGCCTCTGGGAGGACCGGGGAGCTGTTTTTT. This chain links TRBV4-2 with TRBJ2-2, with D possibly TRBD2 on 6 matching bases. CDR1 LGHNA and CDR2 YNFKEQ come from the germline V gene. V was clipped by 1 base and J by 5 bases, with 11 bases between them. The CDR3 consists of 15 residues.

The V and J genes are TRBV5-1 and TRBJ2-3; the D gene is possibly TRBD1 (6 bases). The germline V gene encodes CDR1 SGHRS and CDR2 YFSETQ. Trimming shortened V by 0 bases and J by 5 bases, and 10 bases separated the two germline ends. The CDR3 loop spans 14 amino acids. The CDR3 region is CASSLGYREDTQYF. In DNA form, the CDR3 reads TGCGCCAGCAGCTTGGGGTACAGGGAAGATACGCAGTATTTT.

The genes are TRBV10-2 and TRBJ1-6; no definite D call. The germline V gene encodes CDR1 WSHSY and CDR2 SAAADI. The V and J ends lost 0 bases and 14 bases respectively, with 17 bases between them. The CDR3 is 15 amino acids. CDR3 sequence: CASSESTGRLGSLHF. Here the CDR3 DNA reads TGCGCCAGCAGTGAGTCGACGGGCCGGCTGGGTTCCCTCCACTTT.

The V call is TRBV4-1, the J call TRBJ2-1, with 11 bases identical to TRBD2. V lost 2 bases, J lost 4 bases, and 4 bases stayed unmatched. The CDR3 loop spans 16 amino acids. Germline CDR1 and CDR2: MGHRA and YSYEKL. CDR3 sequence reads: CASSQPGLAVYNEQFF. The CDR3, as DNA: TGCGCCAGCAGCCAACCGGGACTAGCGGTTTACAATGAGCAGTTCTTC.

CDR3 in amino acids: CASSPGGTGNTEAFF. The CDR3 bases are TGCGCCAGCAGCCCCGGTGGGACAGGGAACACTGAAGCTTTCTTT. This chain joins TRBV5-1 and TRBJ1-1; 8 bases are shared with TRBD1. From germline, CDR1 is SGHRS and CDR2 YFSETQ. V was clipped by 4 bases and J by 1 base; unmatched bases: 6. CDR3 size: 15 residues.

This chain uses TRBV27 with TRBJ2-7, with D perhaps TRBD2 (5 bases). Trimming removed 9 bases at V and 0 bases at J, with 12 bases between. Germline loops: CDR1 MNHEY, CDR2 SMNVEV (reference sequence). The CDR3 totals 13 residues. The CDR3 protein is CASRRTPSYEQYF. The CDR3 coding sequence is TGTGCCAGTCGACGGACTCCCTCCTACGAGCAGTACTTC.

The chain combines TRBV9 with TRBJ2-5; TRBD2 might be the D (6 bases). CDR3 length: 16 residues. The V gene lost 0 bases and the J gene lost 5 bases, with 17 bases spanning the gap. Germline V gene lookup returns CDR1 SGDLS and CDR2 YYNGEE. The CDR3 protein is CASSVAAGMVGETQYF. The CDR3 nucleotides read TGTGCCAGCAGCGTAGCGGCGGGGATGGTCGGGGAGACCCAGTACTTC. Variable domain in full (rest from reference TRBV9 and TRBJ2-5): DSGVTQTPKHLITATGQRVTLRCSPRSGDLSVYWYQQSLDQGLQFLIQYYNGEERAKGNILERFSAQQFPDLHSELNLSSLELGDSALYFCASSVAAGMVGETQYFGPGTRLLVL.

The chain recombines TRBV3-1 (or the pseudogene TRBV3-2) with TRBJ2-2; possibly TRBD2 for D (6 bases). V lost 5 bases to trimming and J lost 7 bases, with 11 bases between them. Germline loops: CDR1 LGHDT, CDR2 YNNKEL (reference sequence). The CDR3 extends over 13 amino acids. The CDR3 DNA sequence: TGTGCCAGCAGCTGGGGGGAGGTCGGGGAGCTGTTTTTT. Its translation: CASSWGEVGELFF.

The chain joins TRBV7-9 to TRBJ2-7, with D perhaps assigned TRBD1 or TRBD2 (6 bases each). Germline V gene data show CDR1 as SEHNR and CDR2 as FQNEAQ (reference sequence). V was cut by 5 bases and J by 6 bases, with 11 bases left in between. The CDR3 runs 12 residues. In nucleotides, the CDR3 is TGTGCCAGCAGCGGGTCGGGGGCCGAGCAGTACTTC. This translates into CASSGSGAEQYF.

The chain uses TRBV28 and TRBJ2-4, with a weak D call TRBD1 (5 bases). Trimming shortened V by 7 bases and J by 1 base, and 8 bases separated the two germline ends. Germline values: CDR1 MDHEN, CDR2 SYDVKM. The CDR3 is 13 amino acids. The CDR3 region has the DNA TGTGCCAGCAAAGGGGCCGCCAAAAACATTCAGTACTTC. This sequence encodes CASKGAAKNIQYF.

This sequence joins TRBV30 and TRBJ2-7, with D possibly matching TRBD1 (5 bases). CDR1 GTSNPN and CDR2 SVGIG come from the germline V gene (reference sequence). This CDR3 has 12 residues. V was trimmed by 2 bases and J by 3 bases, leaving 8 bases between them. CDR3 in amino acids: CAWSSRGYEQYF. In nucleotides, the CDR3 is TGTGCCTGGAGTAGTAGGGGCTACGAGCAGTACTTC.

The chain recombines TRBV3-1 (or the pseudogene TRBV3-2) with TRBJ2-5; 9 positions agree with TRBD2. The germline V gene encodes CDR1 LGHDT and CDR2 YNNKEL (reference sequence). The ends lost 8 bases at V and 5 bases at J; junction bases unmatched: 12. The CDR3 is 15 residues long. The CDR3 region has the DNA TGTGCCAGCGCAACAGCGGGGGGCCTCGGGGAGACCCAGTACTTC. Protein: CASATAGGLGETQYF.

This chain links TRBV5-1 with TRBJ1-1; the D gene is possibly TRBD1 (5 bases). Looked up from germline, CDR1 is SGHRS and CDR2 is YFSETQ. The CDR3 has 15 residues. V shed 0 bases and J shed 1 base, with 10 bases lying between them. CDR3 in amino acids: CASSLDGQENTEAFF. The CDR3 nucleotides are TGCGCCAGCAGCTTGGACGGACAAGAGAACACTGAAGCTTTCTTT. The full variable domain, in which reference TRBV5-1 and TRBJ1-1 provide the parts outside the CDR3, is KAGVTQTPRYLIKTRGQQVTLSCSPISGHRSVSWYQQTPGQGLQFLFEYFSETQRNKGNFPGRFSGRQFSNSRSEMNVSTLELGDSALYLCASSLDGQENTEAFFGQGTRLTVV.

This clone was found a few times. The V gene is TRBV27, the J gene TRBJ1-5, with D perhaps TRBD1 (6 bases). Trimming took 5 bases from V and 3 from J, leaving 14 bases between them. CDR3 length: 15 residues. Germline loops: CDR1 MNHEY, CDR2 SMNVEV (reference sequence). The CDR3 DNA is TGTGCCAGCAGTCCTAAGAACAGGGCCAATCAGCCCCAGCATTTT. Amino acids: CASSPKNRANQPQHF.

This clone has just one count. V usage is TRBV30 and J usage is TRBJ1-5; D remains unclear. V lost 2 bases and J lost 3, with 8 bases in between. The V gene's germline CDR1 is GTSNPN and CDR2 SVGIG (reference sequence). The length of the CDR3 is 13 residues. The CDR3 region is CAWSPGSNQPQHF. The CDR3 region has the DNA TGTGCCTGGAGTCCCGGTTCCAATCAGCCCCAGCATTTT. The full variable domain, in which reference TRBV30 and TRBJ1-5 provide the parts outside the CDR3, is SQTIHQWPATLVQPVGSPLSLECTVEGTSNPNLYWYRQAAGRGLQLLFYSVGIGQISSEVPQNLSASRPQDRQFILSSKKLLLSDSGFYLCAWSPGSNQPQHFGDGTRLSIL.